The 26 T cell receptor beta chains presented below share a single source sample, sequenced in a study of T cell repertoires in aging, cancer and after chemotherapy. TCR beta rearrangements were amplified from peripheral blood genomic DNA. TRB rearrangements spanning V, D and J were amplified using mixed TRB-A/B primers. TCRdb fed the multiplex PCR reads into MiXCR, producing one record per CDR3 protein. The sample has around 7,700 distinct CDR3 sequences; roughly half are singletons. Sequenced input: blood. The receptor set was obtained from a human donor with a solid tumor.

A few counts support this clonotype. The chain recombines TRBV11-1 with TRBJ2-7; D remains ambiguous. Germline-derived CDR1 and CDR2 are SGHAT and FQDESV (reference sequence). There are 16 residues in the CDR3. Trimming shortened V by 3 bases and J by 3 bases, and 18 bases separated the two germline ends. CDR3 in DNA: TGTGCCAGCAGCTTTAAGGGATCCCTTTCGTTCTACGAGCAGTACTTC. This sequence encodes CASSFKGSLSFYEQYF.

The rearrangement uses TRBV15 and TRBJ1-2; D is ambiguous. CDR1 is LNHNV, CDR2 YYDKDF, per germline (reference sequence). The CDR3 covers 15 residues. The V end lost 5 bases, the J end lost 7 bases, and 20 bases lay between the germline ends. The CDR3 nucleotides are TGTGCCACCAGCCCCCTCGCGGTGTCGAGTAGTGGCTACACCTTC. Its protein product is CATSPLAVSSSGYTF.

The CDR3 sequence: CASRDPASTDTQYF. CDR3 nucleotide sequence: TGTGCCAGTCGGGACCCCGCTAGCACAGATACGCAGTATTTT. The chain combines TRBV19 with TRBJ2-3; D tentatively reads TRBD1 or TRBD2 (5 bases each). The CDR3 has 14 amino acids. The V end lost 8 bases, the J end lost 0 bases, and 12 bases lay between the germline ends. The germline CDR1 and CDR2 sequences are LNHDA and SQIVND (reference sequence).

This rearrangement joins TRBV27 to TRBJ1-2; possible D gene TRBD1, 5 bases. V dropped 3 bases and J dropped 0 bases, with 11 bases sitting between them. This CDR3 contains 15 residues. The germline CDR1 and CDR2 sequences are MNHEY and SMNVEV (reference sequence). The CDR3 reads CASSFDSYSNYGYTF. The CDR3 bases are TGTGCCAGCAGTTTTGACAGCTATTCTAACTATGGCTACACCTTC.

This clonotype was observed a few times. V usage is TRBV7-6 and J usage is TRBJ1-2; no clear D gene. CDR3 size: 13 residues. Trimming shortened V by 0 bases and J by 6 bases, and 8 bases separated the two germline ends. CDR1 SGHVS and CDR2 FNYEAQ come from the germline V gene. CDR3 sequence: CASSLAQEDGYTF. The CDR3 DNA follows: TGTGCCAGCAGCTTAGCCCAGGAAGATGGCTACACCTTC. The whole variable domain, filled in from reference TRBV7-6 and TRBJ1-2, reads GAGVSQSPRYKVTKRGQDVALRCDPISGHVSLYWYRQALGQGPEFLTYFNYEAQQDKSGLPNDRFSAERPEGSISTLTIQRTEQRDSAMYRCASSLAQEDGYTFGSGTRLTVV.

This clonotype has just a few counts. The chain employs TRBV5-4 and TRBJ1-2; weak D call: TRBD1 (6 bases). The germline CDR1 and CDR2 sequences are SGHNT and YYREEE (reference sequence). The V end lost 1 base, the J end lost 4 bases, and 11 bases lay between the germline ends. The CDR3 length is 14 residues. CDR3 sequence reads: CASSLQGQSYGYTF. CDR3 bases: TGTGCCAGCAGCTTGCAGGGGCAGAGCTATGGCTACACCTTC.

This chain links TRBV24-1 with TRBJ2-1; the D gene is possibly TRBD2 (6 bases). CDR1 is KGHDR and CDR2 is SFDVKD in the germline V gene. V was pared by 9 bases and J by 10 bases, with 15 bases between. The CDR3 runs 12 residues. The CDR3 DNA reads as TGTGCCACCGCGGACCCGAGCGGGGAGCAGTTCTTC. The encoded protein is CATADPSGEQFF.

J is TRBJ2-3 and V is TRBV5-8; the D gene is possibly TRBD1 (5 bases). Trimming removed 0 bases from V and 0 bases from J, with 8 bases in between. Germline loops: CDR1 SGHTS, CDR2 YDEGEE. The CDR3 is made up of 15 amino acids. The CDR3 protein is CASSLGGGSTDTQYF. CDR3 sequence (DNA): TGTGCCAGCAGCTTGGGGGGCGGCAGCACAGATACGCAGTATTTT.

This clonotype was counted only a few times. The rearrangement uses TRBV14 and TRBJ1-1, with D unclear. CDR3 length: 14 residues. With 2 bases removed from V and 3 bases from J, the gap between germline ends came to 10 bases. Germline values: CDR1 SGHDN, CDR2 FVKESK. The chain's CDR3 is CASSQNLRDTEAFF. CDR3 coding DNA: TGTGCCAGCAGCCAAAACCTAAGGGACACTGAAGCTTTCTTT.

The chain combines TRBV11-3 with TRBJ2-1, with TRBD2 identical over 9 bases. The J segment lost 3 bases and the V segment lost 5 bases, leaving 5 bases of the junction unmatched. The CDR3 spans 15 residues. The germline CDR1 and CDR2 sequences are SGHNT and YENEEA. The CDR3 nucleotides read TGTGCCAGCAGCAAAAATAGCGGGAGCTACAATGAGCAGTTCTTC. This translates into CASSKNSGSYNEQFF.

This clonotype was recorded a few times. The V call is TRBV20-1, the J call TRBJ1-5, with D unclear. Per germline, CDR1 DFQATT and CDR2 SNEGSKA (reference sequence). Trimming pared 3 bases from V and 0 bases from J, leaving 12 bases between. This CDR3 region has 15 residues. CDR3 in amino acids: CSASPWAVSNQPQHF. CDR3 bases: TGCAGTGCTAGCCCATGGGCAGTTAGCAATCAGCCCCAGCATTTT.

The rearrangement joins TRBV7-2 to TRBJ1-4; D possibly corresponds to TRBD1 (6 bases). V shed 3 bases and J shed 8 bases, with 7 bases lying between them. The CDR3 has 12 residues. Per the germline V gene, CDR1 is SGHTA and CDR2 is FQGNSA. CDR3 in amino acids: CASSFGQEKLFF. In DNA form, the CDR3 reads TGTGCCAGCAGCTTTGGACAGGAAAAACTGTTTTTT.

In its sample, this clonotype was seen a few times. The CDR3 is CASSISRALNTEAFF. The CDR3, as DNA: TGTGCCAGTAGTATCTCCAGGGCCCTGAACACTGAAGCTTTCTTT. The chain couples TRBV19 to TRBJ1-1; the D gene is possibly TRBD1 (5 bases). The germline V gene encodes CDR1 LNHDA and CDR2 SQIVND (reference sequence). The CDR3 covers 15 residues. Trimming cost V 3 bases and J 0 bases, with 11 bases left between them.

The chain joins TRBV7-2 to TRBJ2-7; tentatively, D is TRBD1 (6 bases). The length of the CDR3 is 14 residues. Germline V gene data show CDR1 as SGHTA and CDR2 as FQGNSA. Trimming removed 5 bases from V and 7 bases from J, with 18 bases in between. CDR3 in DNA: TGTGCCAGCAGCCAAGGACAGCTGGGCAGGGAGCAGTACTTC. Amino acids: CASSQGQLGREQYF.

Here the CDR3 reads CATLPGREKLFF. CDR3 DNA sequence: TGTGCCACCCTACCAGGTCGAGAAAAACTGTTTTTT. The V call is TRBV27, the J call TRBJ1-4; D gene ambiguous. Trimming took 10 bases from V and 8 from J, leaving 14 bases between them. This CDR3 contains 12 residues. CDR1 is MNHEY and CDR2 is SMNVEV in the germline V gene (reference sequence).

This rearrangement joins TRBV20-1 to TRBJ2-1, with TRBD2 matching 8 bases. J gave up 6 bases and V 0 bases, and 10 bases lay outside the gene matches. Per germline, CDR1 DFQATT and CDR2 SNEGSKA (reference sequence). This CDR3 is 16 amino acids long. CDR3 sequence (DNA): TGCAGTGCTAGAGATAGGCCGGGAGGGCCAAGCAATGAGCAGTTCTTC. This encodes CSARDRPGGPSNEQFF.

The chain carries TRBV4-3 and TRBJ2-7; D may correspond to TRBD1 or TRBD2 (8 bases each). Germline loops: CDR1 LGHNA, CDR2 YSLEER. Trimming left V 0 bases short and J 5 bases short, with 14 bases between. This CDR3 spans 15 amino acids. In DNA, the CDR3 is TGCGCCAGCAGCCAAGACAGGGGGCGGGGGGACGAGCAGTACTTC. This translates into CASSQDRGRGDEQYF.

This rearrangement joins TRBV19 to TRBJ2-7; 9 bases map to TRBD2. V shed 4 bases, J shed 3 bases, and the junction held 7 bases outside the gene matches. Germline lookup yields CDR1 LNHDA and CDR2 SQIVND (reference sequence). The CDR3 sequence is 15 residues long. The CDR3 bases are TGTGCCAGTAGTAAGGAACTAGCGGGCCTCTACGAGCAGTACTTC. The encoded protein is CASSKELAGLYEQYF. Full variable domain (outside the CDR3, taken from reference TRBV19 and TRBJ2-7): DGGITQSPKYLFRKEGQNVTLSCEQNLNHDAMYWYRQDPGQGLRLIYYSQIVNDFQKGDIAEGYSVSREKKESFPLTVTSAQKNPTAFYLCASSKELAGLYEQYFGPGTRLTVT.

The genes are TRBV6-6 and TRBJ2-7, with D possibly being TRBD2 (5 bases). Trimming shortened V by 8 bases and J by 2 bases, and 10 bases separated the two germline ends. The length of the CDR3 is 12 residues. CDR1 is MNHNY, CDR2 SVGAGI, per germline (reference sequence). The CDR3 protein is CASLARPYEQYF. The CDR3 coding sequence is TGTGCCAGCCTAGCAAGACCCTACGAGCAGTACTTC.

The chain links TRBV12-3 or TRBV12-4 to TRBJ2-7; 7 bases line up with TRBD2. The CDR3 is 16 amino acids. With 6 bases clipped from V and 0 bases from J, the junction kept 11 bases outside the gene matches. CDR3 sequence reads: CASRPSSGSSSYEQYF. DNA of the CDR3: TGTGCCAGCAGACCCAGTAGCGGGTCTAGCTCCTACGAGCAGTACTTC.

This chain joins TRBV28 and TRBJ2-3, with 7 bases lining up with TRBD2. Trimming took 8 bases from V and 6 from J; bases not matched to a gene: 11. CDR1 is MDHEN and CDR2 is SYDVKM in the germline V gene. The CDR3 is 14 residues long. DNA of the CDR3: TGTGCCAGCGGAAGGCGGGAGACTTGGGATACGCAGTATTTT. This translates into CASGRRETWDTQYF.

CDR3 residues: CASSQGQGPGEQYF. The DNA of the CDR3 is TGCGCCAGCAGCCAGGGACAGGGACCGGGGGAGCAGTACTTC. The chain links TRBV4-3 to TRBJ2-7; 9 bases agree with TRBD1. Unmatched junction bases numbered 7, after V lost 3 bases and J lost 7 bases. CDR1 is LGHNA, CDR2 YSLEER, per germline. The CDR3 runs 14 residues.

This clonotype was detected once. V is TRBV6-2 or TRBV6-3 and J is TRBJ1-4; D unresolved. V was clipped by 6 bases and J by 5 bases, with 10 bases between them. Germline V gene sequence: CDR1 MNHEY, CDR2 SVGEGT. CDR3 length equals 13 residues. The CDR3: CASSGRENEKLFF. The CDR3 DNA reads TGTGCCAGCAGCGGACGGGAGAATGAAAAACTGTTTTTT.

CDR3 amino acids: CASSLGGATNEKLFF. Here the CDR3 DNA reads TGTGCCAGCAGCCTGGGGGGTGCAACTAATGAAAAACTGTTTTTT. This sequence joins TRBV5-4 and TRBJ1-4, with D possibly being TRBD1 (5 bases). The CDR3 consists of 15 residues. Germline loops: CDR1 SGHNT, CDR2 YYREEE (reference sequence). V was pared by 4 bases and J by 0 bases, with 10 bases between.

The chain combines TRBV4-3 with TRBJ2-1; 12 positions match TRBD2. The germline gives CDR1 LGHNA, CDR2 YSLEER. The CDR3 length is 16 residues. V shed 1 base and J 7 bases; nucleotides not matched to a gene: 5. The CDR3 DNA reads TGCGCCAGCAGCCAAGTTTATGGGACTAGCGGGAATGAGCAGTTCTTC. Encoded protein: CASSQVYGTSGNEQFF.

The chain joins TRBV20-1 to TRBJ1-1; D not certain. This CDR3 contains 11 residues. Trimming removed 2 bases from V and 10 bases from J, with 11 bases in between. CDR1 and CDR2 from the germline V gene are DFQATT and SNEGSKA (reference sequence). The CDR3 DNA follows: TGCAGTGCTAGATCCGGTTCCGCAGCTTTCTTT. Translated: CSARSGSAAFF.